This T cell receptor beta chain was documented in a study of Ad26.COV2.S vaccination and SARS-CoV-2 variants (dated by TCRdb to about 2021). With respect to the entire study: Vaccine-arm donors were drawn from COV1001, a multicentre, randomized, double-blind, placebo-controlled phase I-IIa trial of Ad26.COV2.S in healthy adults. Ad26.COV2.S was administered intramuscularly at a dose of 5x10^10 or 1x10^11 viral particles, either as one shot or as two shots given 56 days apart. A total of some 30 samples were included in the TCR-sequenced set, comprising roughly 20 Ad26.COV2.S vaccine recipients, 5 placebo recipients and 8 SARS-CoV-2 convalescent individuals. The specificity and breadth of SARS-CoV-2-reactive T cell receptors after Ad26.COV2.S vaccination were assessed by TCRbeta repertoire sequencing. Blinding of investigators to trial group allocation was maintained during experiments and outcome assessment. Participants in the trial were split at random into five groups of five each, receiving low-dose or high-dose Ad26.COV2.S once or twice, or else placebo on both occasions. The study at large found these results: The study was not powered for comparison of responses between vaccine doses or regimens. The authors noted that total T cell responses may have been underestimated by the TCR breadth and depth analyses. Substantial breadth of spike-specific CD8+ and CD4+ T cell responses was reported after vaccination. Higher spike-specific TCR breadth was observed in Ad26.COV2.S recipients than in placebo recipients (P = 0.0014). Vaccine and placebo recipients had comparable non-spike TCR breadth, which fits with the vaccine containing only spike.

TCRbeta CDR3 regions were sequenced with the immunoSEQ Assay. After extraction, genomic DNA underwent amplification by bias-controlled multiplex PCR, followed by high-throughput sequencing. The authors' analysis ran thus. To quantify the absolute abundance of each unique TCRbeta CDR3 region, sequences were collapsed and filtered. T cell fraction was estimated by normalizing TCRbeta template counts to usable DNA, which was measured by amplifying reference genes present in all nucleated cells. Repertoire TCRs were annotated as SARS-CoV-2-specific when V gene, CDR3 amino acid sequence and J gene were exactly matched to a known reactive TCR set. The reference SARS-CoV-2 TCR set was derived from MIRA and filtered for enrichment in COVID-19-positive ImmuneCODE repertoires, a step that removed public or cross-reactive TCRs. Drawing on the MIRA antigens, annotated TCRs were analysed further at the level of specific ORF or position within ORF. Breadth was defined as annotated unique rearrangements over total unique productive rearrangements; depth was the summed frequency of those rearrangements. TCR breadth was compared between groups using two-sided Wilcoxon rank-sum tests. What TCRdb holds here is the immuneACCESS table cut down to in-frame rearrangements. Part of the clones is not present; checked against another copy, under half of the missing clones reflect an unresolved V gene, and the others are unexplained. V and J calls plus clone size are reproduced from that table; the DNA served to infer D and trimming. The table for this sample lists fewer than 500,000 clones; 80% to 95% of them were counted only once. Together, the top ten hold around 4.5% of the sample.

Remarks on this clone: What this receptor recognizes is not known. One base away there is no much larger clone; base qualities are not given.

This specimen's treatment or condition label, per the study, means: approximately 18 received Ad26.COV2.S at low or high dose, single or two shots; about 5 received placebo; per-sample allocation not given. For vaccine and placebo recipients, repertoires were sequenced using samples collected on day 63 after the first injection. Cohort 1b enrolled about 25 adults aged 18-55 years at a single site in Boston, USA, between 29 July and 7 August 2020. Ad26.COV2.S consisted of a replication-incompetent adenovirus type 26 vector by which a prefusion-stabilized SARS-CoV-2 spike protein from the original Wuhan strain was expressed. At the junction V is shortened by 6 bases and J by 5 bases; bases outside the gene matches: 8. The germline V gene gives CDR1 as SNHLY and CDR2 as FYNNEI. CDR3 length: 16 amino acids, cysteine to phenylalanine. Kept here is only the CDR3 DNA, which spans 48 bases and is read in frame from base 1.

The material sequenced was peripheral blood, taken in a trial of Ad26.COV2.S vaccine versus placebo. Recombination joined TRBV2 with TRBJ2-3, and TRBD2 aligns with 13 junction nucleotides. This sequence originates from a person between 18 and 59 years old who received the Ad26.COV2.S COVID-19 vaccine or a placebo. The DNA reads TGTGCCAGCAGAGTTGGGACTAGCGGGAAGGGAGATACGCAGTATTTT. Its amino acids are CASRVGTSGKGDTQYF.